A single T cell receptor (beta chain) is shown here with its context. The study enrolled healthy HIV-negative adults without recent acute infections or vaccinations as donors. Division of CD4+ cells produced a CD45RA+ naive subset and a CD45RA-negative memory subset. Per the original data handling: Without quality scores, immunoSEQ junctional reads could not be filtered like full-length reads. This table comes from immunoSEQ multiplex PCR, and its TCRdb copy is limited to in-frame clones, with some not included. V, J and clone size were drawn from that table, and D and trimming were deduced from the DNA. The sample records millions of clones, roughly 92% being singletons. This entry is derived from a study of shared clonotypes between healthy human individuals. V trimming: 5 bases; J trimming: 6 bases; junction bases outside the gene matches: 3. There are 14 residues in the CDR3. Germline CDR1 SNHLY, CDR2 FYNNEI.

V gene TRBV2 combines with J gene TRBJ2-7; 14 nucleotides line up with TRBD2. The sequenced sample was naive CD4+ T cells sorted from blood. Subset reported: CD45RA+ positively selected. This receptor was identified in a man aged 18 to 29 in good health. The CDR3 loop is CASSWTSGRFEQYF. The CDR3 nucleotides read TGTGCCAGCAGTTGGACTAGCGGGAGGTTCGAGCAGTACTTC.